Sequencing of this T cell receptor (beta chain) was carried out in a study of blood T cell repertoires in COVID-19. The wider study: T cells, B-cell-depleted T cells, or PBMCs supplied cDNA or gDNA.

Original data processing: From reference gene primer amplification, estimates of nucleated cell counts were derived. Generated by immunoSEQ multiplex PCR, the TCRdb table keeps only in-frame clones and is missing some. V and J calls and clone size are given by that table; D and trimming were obtained from the DNA. The sample has roughly 380,000 clones, over 75% seen once; the top ten hold roughly 1.6%. This CDR3 spans 16 amino acids. Per germline, CDR1 KGHSH and CDR2 LQKENI. The trim removed 3 bases at V and 5 bases at J, leaving 6 bases unmatched. While infection was still active, Seattle patients were enrolled and then followed longitudinally.

Sample: peripheral blood. The sequence was collected from a woman in her 40s with COVID-19, enrolled during active disease. The chain recombines TRBV18 with TRBJ2-5; 13 nucleotides match TRBD2. The CDR3 DNA follows: TGTGCCAGCTCACCGGGACTAGCGGGAACTTTTGAGACCCAGTACTTC. The encoded protein is CASSPGLAGTFETQYF.